The clone carrying this TCR beta chain was recorded many times. What it binds is not known. These data belong to a study of regulatory T cells in long-lasting Graves disease. Time point in this sample: newly diagnosed GD, antithyroid drugs for less than 3 months. Extracted RNA from PBMCs served as the source of the TCR library. CDR3 length: 12 residues. The germline V and J ends were trimmed by 5 bases and 7 bases, with 11 bases remaining between them. Germline-derived CDR1 and CDR2 are SNHLY and FYNNEI. General observations from the study: Favoring TRBV28, TRBJ1-2 and TRBJ2-5 was a feature seen in persistent disease.

HTBI primers from iRepertoire and Arm-PCR of CDR3 regions yielded the TCR beta libraries. TCRdb ran MiXCR on the multiplex PCR reads and lists one entry per CDR3 protein. The data hold 400,000 to 500,000 distinct CDR3 sequences, with less than 15% observed a single time. This sample was also put to use in a study of T cells in Graves' hyperthyroidism and ophthalmopathy. That paper states: The primer set for the first-round RT-PCR of the TCR CDR3 was HTBI.

The sequencing used peripheral blood mononuclear cells (PBMCs), collected at new diagnosis, from a patient treated with antithyroid drugs. The TCR sequence derives from a woman aged 50 to 65 with Graves disease. This sequence joins TRBV2 and TRBJ1-2; possible D gene TRBD1, 6 bases. This CDR3 reads CASSPTGSGYTF. For the CDR3, the DNA is TGTGCCAGCAGTCCTACAGGGTCTGGCTACACCTTC.